This T cell receptor (beta chain) emerged from a study of blood T cells in healthy people across ages. The germline V gene encodes CDR1 DFQATT and CDR2 SNEGSKA (reference sequence). This CDR3 contains 12 residues. V gave up 6 bases and J gave up 4 bases, with 10 bases separating them. Comment on this clonotype: Antigen specificity is unknown.

Every participating donor contributed approximately 10 milliliters of peripheral blood through a draw. Overall study results and limits: More naive CD4+ cells and higher diversity marked long-lived donors relative to aged donors.

A second about 7 to 12 cycle PCR used barcoded and J-beta primers. Each cDNA was tagged by a template-switch adaptor containing 12 random nucleotides. TCRdb redid the calling of the 5' RACE reads with MiXCR, one entry per CDR3 protein. Here the sample spans 1.5 million to 2 million distinct CDR3 sequences, about 39% being singletons. This sequence originates from a human donor in good health. Sequenced material: blood. This chain links TRBV20-1 with TRBJ2-4; TRBD1 might be the D (5 bases). CDR3 sequence (DNA): TGCAGTGCCCCTTCAGGGAAAAACATTCAGTACTTC. This sequence encodes CSAPSGKNIQYF.